The clone carrying this TCR beta chain was counted a few times. This specimen belongs to a study of blood T cell repertoires in COVID-19. This table comes from immunoSEQ multiplex PCR, and its TCRdb copy is limited to in-frame clones, with some not included. Of some 55,000 clones in the sample, 80% to 85% are singletons; the top ten hold less than 2%. The J segment lost 13 bases and the V segment lost 10 bases, leaving 14 bases of the junction unmatched. The CDR3 is 14 residues long. Germline V CDR1 and CDR2: SNHLY, FYNNEI. This TCR was sampled from a woman aged 55 to 70 with acute or convalescent COVID-19. Material: peripheral blood. V usage is TRBV2 and J usage is TRBJ1-6, with TRBD1 matching over 9 bases. The CDR3 is CANGGGQGISPLHF. CDR3 nucleotides: TGTGCCAACGGGGGCGGACAGGGGATTTCCCCCCTCCACTTT.